These 24 T cell receptor beta chains originate from one sample sequenced in a study of identical twins. TCRdb independently ran MiXCR on the 5' RACE reads; one entry per CDR3 protein. The data show roughly 470,000 distinct CDR3 sequences, with 13% to 15% seen just once and 0.8% to 1% held by the top ten. The data also belong to a second study, concerning yellow fever vaccine responses in identical twins.

The specimen was CD4+ T cells sorted from blood. These receptors were collected from a woman between 18 and 29 years old in good health.

This clonotype has a handful of counts. The genes are TRBV6-1 and TRBJ2-6, with D unresolved. Trimming shortened V by 6 bases and J by 0 bases, and 9 bases separated the two germline ends. The V gene's germline CDR1 is MNHNS and CDR2 SASEGT. This CDR3 contains 15 residues. The CDR3 here is CASRPALSGANVLTF. DNA for the CDR3: TGTGCCAGCAGACCCGCCCTCTCTGGGGCCAACGTCCTGACTTTC.

In its sample, this clonotype was seen a few times. V usage is TRBV7-6 and J usage is TRBJ1-1; TRBD1 aligns across 7 bases. The CDR3 totals 14 residues. V dropped 5 bases and J dropped 1; count of bases not matched to a gene: 4. Germline CDR1 reads SGHVS; CDR2 reads FNYEAQ. CDR3 coding DNA: TGTGCCAGCAGCATGAGGACAGGGAACACTGAAGCTTTCTTT. Its protein product is CASSMRTGNTEAFF.

This clonotype was seen a handful of times. The gene calls are TRBV2 and TRBJ2-7; no clear D gene. The CDR3 has 15 amino acids. Trimming pared 2 bases from V and 0 bases from J, leaving 11 bases between. The germline V gene has CDR1 SNHLY and CDR2 FYNNEI. CDR3 DNA: TGTGCCAGCAGTGAACGGCGCCAAATCTCCTACGAGCAGTACTTC. As protein: CASSERRQISYEQYF.

A few counts support this clonotype. The V and J genes are TRBV5-1 and TRBJ2-7, with D unclear. V was clipped by 0 bases and J by 3 bases, with 13 bases between them. The CDR3 runs 15 residues. The germline gives CDR1 SGHRS, CDR2 YFSETQ. CDR3 amino acids: CASSLDQPGYYEQYF. The CDR3 DNA sequence: TGCGCCAGCAGCTTGGATCAGCCAGGCTACTACGAGCAGTACTTC.

In the case of this clonotype: One end of the junction is discordant with germline, which a read error may explain. This sequence joins TRBV29-1 and TRBJ2-2; perhaps TRBD2 as D (6 bases). CDR3 length equals 14 residues. Germline V lookup: CDR1 SQVTM, CDR2 ANQGSEA. The CDR3 DNA is TGCAGCGTGGAAGGTAGCGGATTCACCGGGGAGCTGTTTTTT. It codes for CSVEGSGFTGELFF.

This chain connects TRBV19 to TRBJ2-5, with TRBD2 matching over 9 bases. Germline V gene lookup returns CDR1 LNHDA and CDR2 SQIVND (reference sequence). The CDR3 totals 14 residues. V lost 8 bases to trimming and J lost 5 bases; unmatched junction nucleotides: 9. CDR3 sequence reads: CASRDSGRLETQYF. CDR3 nucleotide sequence: TGTGCCAGTCGGGATAGCGGGAGACTGGAGACCCAGTACTTC.

The chain carries TRBV9 and TRBJ2-7; 7 nucleotides match TRBD1. V lost 4 bases and J lost 6; bases outside the gene matches: 7. Germline CDR1 SGDLS, CDR2 YYNGEE. The length of the CDR3 is 13 residues. CDR3 nucleotides: TGTGCCAGCAGCCCTCAACAGGGGACCGAGCAGTACTTC. Its protein product is CASSPQQGTEQYF.

This clonotype has more than one count but fewer than ten. This chain uses TRBV12-3 or TRBV12-4 with TRBJ1-2; D uncertain. This CDR3 has 13 residues. Trimming removed 5 bases at V and 4 bases at J, with 11 bases between. CDR3 region: CASSPVGAYGYTF. The CDR3 nucleotides read TGTGCCAGCAGTCCCGTCGGAGCCTATGGCTACACCTTC.

This chain links TRBV7-9 with TRBJ2-2; D is ambiguous. The germline CDR1 and CDR2 sequences are SEHNR and FQNEAQ (reference sequence). This CDR3 region has 14 residues. V was trimmed by 4 bases and J by 3 bases, leaving 9 bases between them. CDR3 sequence reads: CASSSDYYTGELFF. The DNA of the CDR3 is TGTGCCAGCAGCTCCGATTACTACACCGGGGAGCTGTTTTTT.

This clonotype was observed at least ten times. The V call is TRBV29-1, the J call TRBJ2-1; 9 bases are a match to TRBD1. Germline CDR1 and CDR2: SQVTM and ANQGSEA. This CDR3 spans 13 amino acids. The V segment lost 7 bases and the J segment 8 bases; nucleotides outside the gene matches: 9. This chain's CDR3 is CSGGTGTVYEQFF. The CDR3 bases are TGCAGCGGGGGGACAGGGACGGTCTATGAGCAGTTCTTC.

A few counts support this clonotype. The rearrangement links TRBV20-1 to TRBJ1-1; D is unclear. Germline CDR1 reads DFQATT; CDR2 reads SNEGSKA (reference sequence). There are 14 residues in the CDR3. V was trimmed by 4 bases and J by 0 bases, leaving 12 bases between them. CDR3 bases: TGCAGTGCTACCAGGTCCGTCTTGAACACTGAAGCTTTCTTT. It translates to CSATRSVLNTEAFF.

This clonotype was observed a few times. The gene calls are TRBV6-2 or TRBV6-3 and TRBJ2-1, with 13 positions matching TRBD2. From germline, CDR1 is MNHEY and CDR2 SVGEGT. V shed 3 bases and J 6 bases; nucleotides not matched to a gene: 8. This CDR3 has 17 residues. CDR3 sequence (DNA): TGTGCCAGCAGTTATGGACTAGCGGGAGTTCTGGGCAATGAGCAGTTCTTC. Translation gives CASSYGLAGVLGNEQFF.

This chain joins TRBV20-1 and TRBJ2-7; tentatively, D is TRBD2 (6 bases). V lost 5 bases, J lost 6 bases, and 14 bases lay in between. This CDR3 is built from 12 residues. Germline CDR1 is DFQATT and CDR2 is SNEGSKA (reference sequence). The CDR3 reads CSAGRNGGEQYF. The CDR3 nucleotides read TGCAGTGCTGGAAGAAACGGGGGCGAGCAGTACTTC.

This rearrangement joins TRBV14 to TRBJ1-3, with a possible D match to TRBD1 (5 bases). The V end lost 6 bases, the J end lost 0 bases, and 15 bases lay between the germline ends. The CDR3 has 16 residues. CDR1 and CDR2 (germline): SGHDN, FVKESK. The CDR3 DNA is TGTGCCAGCAGTCTTCAGACAGCGAGCTCTGGAAACACCATATATTTT. Translation: CASSLQTASSGNTIYF.

This clonotype was seen more than once but under ten times. This chain links TRBV6-1 with TRBJ2-7, with TRBD1 matching over 9 bases. This CDR3 has 15 amino acids. The V gene end was trimmed by 6 bases and the J gene end by 5 bases; junction bases not matched to a gene: 11. The germline gives CDR1 MNHNS, CDR2 SASEGT. The CDR3 loop is CASRPFGTGFHEQYF. The CDR3 bases are TGTGCCAGCAGGCCCTTCGGGACAGGGTTCCACGAGCAGTACTTC.

This clonotype was counted a few times. The gene calls are TRBV20-1 and TRBJ1-4; possibly TRBD1 for D (5 bases). CDR3 size: 15 residues. The V end was cut by 3 bases, the J end by 1 base, with 12 bases between. Germline CDR1 DFQATT, CDR2 SNEGSKA (reference sequence). The CDR3 bases are TGCAGTGCTAGGCCCGCAGGGCTAACTAATGAAAAACTGTTTTTT. Translation: CSARPAGLTNEKLFF.

This clonotype was counted a few times. V gene TRBV10-1 combines with J gene TRBJ2-2; D is possibly TRBD1 (6 bases). The CDR3 spans 18 residues. CDR1 is WNHNN and CDR2 is SYGVQD in the germline V gene (reference sequence). V dropped 4 bases and J dropped 0 bases, with 18 bases sitting between them. Here the CDR3 reads CASSGDRTRGANTGELFF. DNA of the CDR3: TGCGCCAGCAGTGGAGACAGGACCAGGGGTGCGAACACCGGGGAGCTGTTTTTT.

This chain uses TRBV5-1 with TRBJ1-4, with 8 bases fitting TRBD1. Trimming removed 4 bases from V and 7 bases from J; junction bases left unmatched: 12. The CDR3 is 16 amino acids. Germline CDR1 reads SGHRS; CDR2 reads YFSETQ. CDR3 in amino acids: CASSAGQGMIGEKLFF. CDR3 nucleotides: TGCGCCAGCAGCGCAGGACAGGGCATGATTGGTGAAAAACTGTTTTTT.

This clonotype appeared a few times. The chain employs TRBV9 and TRBJ2-7; 7 bases agree with TRBD2. The length of the CDR3 is 14 residues. The germline V gene has CDR1 SGDLS and CDR2 YYNGEE. Germline trimming cut 4 bases from V and 4 bases from J; bases unmatched to any gene: 8. The CDR3 nucleotides read TGTGCCAGCAGCCCCACTTGGGGGGGATACGAGCAGTACTTC. Translation gives CASSPTWGGYEQYF.

This rearrangement joins TRBV20-1 to TRBJ2-1, with D hard to call. The CDR3 consists of 14 residues. V was pared by 4 bases and J by 7 bases, with 17 bases between. Germline values: CDR1 DFQATT, CDR2 SNEGSKA (reference sequence). This chain's CDR3 is CSAKGRLNRNEQFF. CDR3 DNA: TGCAGTGCTAAAGGGCGCCTGAATCGGAATGAGCAGTTCTTC.

V and J are TRBV5-1 and TRBJ1-3; D remains unclear. The CDR3 has 16 residues. Germline lookup yields CDR1 SGHRS and CDR2 YFSETQ. The V and J ends lost 0 bases and 0 bases respectively, with 10 bases between them. CDR3 coding DNA: TGCGCCAGCAGCTTGGAGTCCGTGAGCTCTGGAAACACCATATATTTT. Translated, it gives CASSLESVSSGNTIYF.

This clonotype was counted a few times. DNA of the CDR3: TGTGCCAGCAGTTTCGACTCCGGAGATACGCAGTATTTT. It codes for CASSFDSGDTQYF. The gene calls are TRBV12-3 or TRBV12-4 and TRBJ2-3; the D is unclear. The CDR3 contains 13 residues. V was clipped by 3 bases and J by 5 bases, with 9 bases between them.

The chain combines TRBV5-1 with TRBJ2-2, with D perhaps TRBD2 (5 bases). The CDR3 consists of 15 residues. Germline values: CDR1 SGHRS, CDR2 YFSETQ. The V end was cut by 0 bases, the J end by 4 bases, with 10 bases between. CDR3 DNA sequence: TGCGCCAGCAGCTTGGCACTAGTAGTCACCGGGGAGCTGTTTTTT. Translation: CASSLALVVTGELFF.

This clonotype was seen repeatedly, ten times or more. The V and J genes are TRBV15 and TRBJ2-5; 11 bases agree with TRBD2. The germline V gene encodes CDR1 LNHNV and CDR2 YYDKDF (reference sequence). This CDR3 has 15 residues. Unmatched junction bases numbered 1, after V lost 1 base and J lost 3 bases. DNA for the CDR3: TGTGCCACCAGCAGAGTGGGACTAGCGGAAGAGACCCAGTACTTC. Amino acid sequence: CATSRVGLAEETQYF.